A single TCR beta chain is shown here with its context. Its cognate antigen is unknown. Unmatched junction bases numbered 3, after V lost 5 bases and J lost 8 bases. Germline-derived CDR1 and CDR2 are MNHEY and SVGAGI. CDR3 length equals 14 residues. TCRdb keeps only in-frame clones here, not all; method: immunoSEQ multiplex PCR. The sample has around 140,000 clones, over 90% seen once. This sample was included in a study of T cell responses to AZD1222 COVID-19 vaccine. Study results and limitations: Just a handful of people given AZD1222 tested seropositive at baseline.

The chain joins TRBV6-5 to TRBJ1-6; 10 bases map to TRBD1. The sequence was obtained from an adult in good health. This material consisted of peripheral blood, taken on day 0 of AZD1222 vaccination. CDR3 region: CASSTDRGDSPLHF. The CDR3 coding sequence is TGTGCCAGCAGTACGGACAGGGGGGATTCACCCCTCCACTTT.